This T cell receptor beta chain was recovered during a study of molecular identifiers for immune sequencing clone quantification. This clonotype was seen many times. Antigen specificity is unknown. General study findings and limits: Effector cells had over 98% of their molecules in clones above 20 RNA copies, while naive cells had under 1%.

MiXCR, applied by TCRdb to the PCR reads, yields one record per CDR3 protein. The sample yields just over 35,000 distinct CDR3 sequences, approximately 20% seen once. Germline CDR1 reads KGHDR; CDR2 reads SFDVKD. The CDR3 contains 16 residues. The V gene end was trimmed by 4 bases and the J gene end by 3 bases; junction bases not matched to a gene: 8. Input material: naive CD8+ T cells from blood, with Jurkat cell RNA spiked in. The subset was: FACS-sorted CD8+CD4-CCR7+CD45RA+ naive T cells. The rearrangement links TRBV24-1 to TRBJ1-5, with 7 bases that match TRBD1. This sequence was found in a human donor in good health. Some libraries in this study had Jurkat cell RNA spiked in. The chain's CDR3 is CATSDLDRVDNQPQHF. The CDR3 nucleotides read TGTGCCACCAGTGACCTCGACAGGGTGGACAATCAGCCCCAGCATTTT.